These 10 T cell receptor beta chains originate from one sample sequenced in a study of PD-1 blockade in classical Hodgkin lymphoma. Sequencing used immunoSEQ multiplex PCR; TCRdb keeps in-frame clones, though not all of them. This sample carries roughly 19,000 clones, around 82% of them seen once, and the ten largest clones take 20% to 25%. Time point meaning: cycle 4 day 1 (C4D1), after five to seven weeks of nivolumab. Each patient relapsed following autologous stem cell transplantation, and prior brentuximab vedotin exposure differed. The sample in question was peripheral blood mononuclear cells (PBMCs), obtained before the fourth cycle of nivolumab. These receptor sequences come from a human donor with classical Hodgkin lymphoma.

This chain connects TRBV29-1 to TRBJ2-7; a possible D gene is TRBD1 (5 bases). CDR1 SQVTM and CDR2 ANQGSEA come from the germline V gene. V was trimmed by 4 bases and J by 2 bases, leaving 12 bases between them. The CDR3 totals 13 residues. CDR3 residues: CSVAGIGPYEQYF. The CDR3 nucleotides are TGCAGCGTTGCAGGGATCGGCCCCTACGAGCAGTACTTC.

This rearrangement joins TRBV11-1 to TRBJ2-7, with D unclear. Germline V lookup: CDR1 SGHAT, CDR2 FQDESV (reference sequence). Between the trimmed V and J ends, which lost 3 bases and 5 bases, there was a span of 8 bases. The CDR3 consists of 12 residues. CDR3 sequence: CASSFNTDEQYF. CDR3 in DNA: TGTGCCAGCAGCTTCAACACGGACGAGCAGTACTTC.

The gene calls are TRBV15 and TRBJ2-2; no clear D gene. The CDR3 contains 16 residues. Between the trimmed V and J ends, which lost 0 bases and 2 bases, there was a span of 10 bases. Germline V CDR1 and CDR2: LNHNV, YYDKDF (reference sequence). This CDR3 is CATSRETLINTGELFF. The CDR3, as DNA: TGTGCCACCAGCAGAGAGACGTTAATTAACACCGGGGAGCTGTTTTTT.

V is TRBV27 and J is TRBJ1-5; D is unresolved. CDR1 MNHEY and CDR2 SMNVEV come from the germline V gene (reference sequence). There are 12 residues in the CDR3. The ends were cut back, 4 bases at V and 4 bases at J, with 5 bases in the middle. The DNA for the CDR3 is TGTGCCAGCAGTTACTCGAATCAGCCCCAGCATTTT. The encoded protein is CASSYSNQPQHF.

The gene calls are TRBV5-1 and TRBJ2-5, with 8 nucleotides matching TRBD1. V dropped 0 bases and J dropped 5; count of bases not matched to a gene: 3. Germline assignment: CDR1 SGHRS and CDR2 YFSETQ. The CDR3 is 14 residues long. The CDR3 reads CASSLATGVETQYF. DNA of the CDR3: TGCGCCAGCAGCTTGGCGACAGGGGTCGAGACCCAGTACTTC.

The chain links TRBV10-3 to TRBJ2-7, with D possibly matching TRBD2 (5 bases). V was shortened by 5 bases and J by 2 bases, with 10 bases between the two germline ends. Germline V gene lookup returns CDR1 ENHRY and CDR2 SYGVKD. The CDR3 has 13 residues. The chain's CDR3 is CAISRLGTYEQYF. CDR3 DNA sequence: TGTGCCATCAGTCGCCTCGGGACCTACGAGCAGTACTTC.

CDR3 region: CASSLTSGPQETQYF. For the CDR3, the DNA is TGTGCCAGCAGCTTGACTAGCGGGCCCCAAGAGACCCAGTACTTC. The chain couples TRBV7-6 to TRBJ2-5; 10 bases agree with TRBD2. This CDR3 has 15 amino acids. V gave up 3 bases and J gave up 1 base; unmatched junction bases: 2. CDR1 is SGHVS, CDR2 FNYEAQ, per germline.

The V and J genes are TRBV18 and TRBJ2-2; 7 positions match TRBD1. CDR1 and CDR2 (germline): KGHSH, LQKENI. The CDR3 is made up of 15 amino acids. J gave up 6 bases and V 1 base, and 5 bases lay outside the gene matches. The CDR3 DNA follows: TGTGCCAGCTCACCACGACAGGGTAGTCCCGGGGAGCTGTTTTTT. Amino acids: CASSPRQGSPGELFF.

The V gene is TRBV6-5, the J gene TRBJ1-2, with TRBD1 identical over 7 bases. This CDR3 comprises 14 residues. In germline, CDR1 is MNHEY, CDR2 SVGAGI. V was clipped by 5 bases and J by 4 bases; unmatched bases: 7. CDR3 residues: CASSKIQGTYGYTF. The CDR3 DNA follows: TGTGCCAGCAGTAAGATACAGGGGACCTATGGCTACACCTTC.

The chain joins TRBV4-1 to TRBJ1-6, with D possibly TRBD1 on 5 matching bases. The V gene's germline CDR1 is MGHRA and CDR2 YSYEKL. Trimming stripped 4 bases from V and 0 bases from J, with 13 bases between. This CDR3 spans 17 amino acids. CDR3 in DNA: TGCGCCAGCAGCCCCGGTGCAGGGAGCTCCTATAATTCACCCCTCCACTTT. This translates into CASSPGAGSSYNSPLHF.